Listed here are 3 T cell receptor beta chains from one sample, sequenced in a study of T cells in women clearing cervical HPV infection. Clones were sequenced by immunoSEQ multiplex PCR, and TCRdb holds only the in-frame ones, with some missing. The ten most abundant clones cover 10% of a sample with around 12,000 clones. Source material: blood buffy coat. These receptors were collected from a woman between 18 and 75 years old with a cervical HPV16 infection that either progressed to CIN3+ or cleared (not recorded which).

As for this clone: The read terminates 3 residues ahead of where the CDR3 ends, so the germline J gene completes it. The chain couples TRBV10-3 to TRBJ2-1; D remains ambiguous. The CDR3 contains 14 residues. Between the trimmed V and J ends, which lost 4 bases and 4 bases, there was a span of 11 bases. Germline CDR1 reads ENHRY; CDR2 reads SYGVKD. The CDR3 here is CAISAAGLYNEQFF. CDR3 DNA, as far as it was read: TGTGCCATCAGTGCGGCAGGTTTATACAATGAG.

Note on this clone: The observed sequence ends 3 residues before the CDR3 terminus, with the missing tail filled in from the germline J gene. The rearrangement uses TRBV19 and TRBJ2-1, with D perhaps assigned TRBD1 or TRBD2 (5 bases each). Germline V gene sequence: CDR1 LNHDA, CDR2 SQIVND (reference sequence). The CDR3 sequence is 15 residues long. V lost 6 bases and J 5 bases, leaving 17 bases between the germline ends. The CDR3: CASRGSRGNNNEQFF. Incomplete CDR3 DNA: TGTGCCAGTAGAGGTTCGAGGGGTAATAACAATGAG. Variable domain in full (rest from reference TRBV19 and TRBJ2-1): DGGITQSPKYLFRKEGQNVTLSCEQNLNHDAMYWYRQDPGQGLRLIYYSQIVNDFQKGDIAEGYSVSREKKESFPLTVTSAQKNPTAFYLCASRGSRGNNNEQFFGPGTRLTVL.

Points on this clone: Read data end 3 residues before the CDR3 end; the end is taken from the germline J gene. The gene calls are TRBV3-1 (or the pseudogene TRBV3-2) and TRBJ1-2, with 7 bases lining up with TRBD1. This CDR3 contains 19 residues. Germline loops: CDR1 LGHDT, CDR2 YNNKEL (reference sequence). The sequenced part of the CDR3 DNA is TGTGCCAGCAGCCACCCCATGAATAGACAGGGATCCCCCAGAGGAGGC. It specifies CASSHPMNRQGSPRGG. The complete CDR3 reads CASSHPMNRQGSPRGGYTF.